The 7 T cell receptor beta chains below come from one sample, sequenced in a study of CD8 T cells in ankylosing spondylitis. One entry per CDR3 protein, called by TCRdb with MiXCR from the 5' RACE reads. Counted here are 250,000 or so distinct CDR3 sequences, roughly a quarter occurring once; the ten biggest clones make up 0.5% to 0.65%. Sequences were obtained from blood, either unsorted or a sorted T cell fraction (not recorded which). Receptors originate from a male donor with ankylosing spondylitis or in good health (not recorded which).

This clonotype was observed many times. The V and J genes are TRBV20-1 and TRBJ2-1, with D perhaps TRBD1 or TRBD2 (6 bases each). Germline CDR1 DFQATT, CDR2 SNEGSKA (reference sequence). Deletions cut 6 bases from V and 0 bases from J, with 12 bases between. The CDR3 consists of 14 residues. CDR3 coding DNA: TGCAGTGCCCCGGGGGCTAGCTCCTACAATGAGCAGTTCTTC. Its translation: CSAPGASSYNEQFF.

This clonotype was detected a few times. The chain links TRBV29-1 to TRBJ1-2, with a tentative D call TRBD1 (5 bases). V lost 4 bases to trimming and J lost 3 bases, with 15 bases between them. Germline assignment: CDR1 SQVTM and CDR2 ANQGSEA. The CDR3 spans 14 residues. The CDR3 DNA sequence: TGCAGCGTTGCGGCAGGGAAGGGAGACTATGGCTACACCTTC. Its protein product is CSVAAGKGDYGYTF.

The genes are TRBV4-1 and TRBJ2-3; D might be TRBD1 (5 bases). This CDR3 region has 15 residues. Trimming left V 0 bases short and J 3 bases short, with 10 bases between. Per the germline V gene, CDR1 is MGHRA and CDR2 is YSYEKL. Here the CDR3 DNA reads TGCGCCAGCAGCCAAGACGGAAGACAGACAGATACGCAGTATTTT. Its translation: CASSQDGRQTDTQYF.

This clonotype turned up a few times. This rearrangement joins TRBV19 to TRBJ1-5; D unclear. Germline loops: CDR1 LNHDA, CDR2 SQIVND (reference sequence). The CDR3 is 14 amino acids. V gave up 6 bases and J gave up 3 bases, with 12 bases separating them. CDR3 amino acids: CASRVEQTNQPQHF. The DNA of the CDR3 is TGTGCCAGTAGAGTGGAACAGACCAATCAGCCCCAGCATTTT.

J is TRBJ2-1 and V is TRBV7-2; 10 bases match TRBD2. V gave up 1 base and J gave up 5 bases; unmatched junction bases: 8. Germline lookup yields CDR1 SGHTA and CDR2 FQGNSA. CDR3 length equals 17 residues. CDR3 protein: CASSLGPSGGAHNEQFF. The CDR3 nucleotides are TGTGCCAGCAGCTTAGGCCCAAGCGGGGGGGCCCACAATGAGCAGTTCTTC.

CDR3 protein: CASSVAGQSYEQYF. DNA for the CDR3: TGTGCCAGCAGCGTAGCGGGACAGAGTTACGAGCAGTACTTC. The chain couples TRBV9 to TRBJ2-7; 7 bases align to TRBD1. The V gene end was trimmed by 0 bases and the J gene end by 4 bases; junction bases not matched to a gene: 4. CDR1 is SGDLS and CDR2 is YYNGEE in the germline V gene. The CDR3 is 14 amino acids.

At least ten counts were recorded for this clonotype. This chain uses TRBV12-3 or TRBV12-4 with TRBJ2-1; no clear D gene. The germline V and J ends were trimmed by 1 base and 1 base, with 5 bases remaining between them. This CDR3 region has 14 residues. In DNA, the CDR3 is TGTGCCAGCAGTTTAGGGCAGTCCTACAATGAGCAGTTCTTC. Its protein product is CASSLGQSYNEQFF.